The following is a TCR beta chain sequence with its context. Its specificity is not known. This sample is drawn from a study of cytomegalovirus exposure and HLA in healthy donors. The CDR3 runs 18 residues. After removal of 5 bases from V and 4 bases from J, the junction contained 10 bases not matched to a gene. Germline V gene lookup returns CDR1 SGHTA and CDR2 FQGTGA. Sampled while nominally healthy, donors likely had unrecorded immune exposures. Study results and limitations: In all likelihood, a cluster of highly shared sequence variants was a sequencing artifact. Researchers reported in a later analysis that common viral pathogens appeared linked to several top clusters. For most TCR beta V segments, an earlier analysis put the productive rate at about 87% or about 30% of the time.

The study ran its PCR with 60 Vbeta and 13 Jbeta primers. Sequencing was performed with immunoSEQ multiplex PCR; in TCRdb, only in-frame clones are kept and a portion is missing. The sample lists some 100,000 clones, 76% occurring once. The chain has TRBV7-3 and TRBJ2-3, with 15 nucleotides matching TRBD2. The TCR sequence derives from a woman aged 45-65 years in good health and CMV-seropositive. The material sequenced was PBMCs. The CDR3 sequence: CASSTGLAGGEGSDTQYF. The CDR3 DNA reads as TGTGCCAGCAGCACCGGACTAGCGGGAGGGGAGGGGTCAGATACGCAGTATTTT.